The source of this TCR beta chain is a study of T cell responses to AZD1222 COVID-19 vaccine. The study, taken as a whole, reports: Close to half of spike-specific TCRs reportedly recognize unmutated variant regions. Two AZD1222 doses significantly raised spike-specific TCR breadth and depth over controls. Repertoires were obtained only post-peak T cell response. Regions 160-218 and 743-854 dominated among vaccine-associated CD4 TCRs spanning spike.

Points on this clone: Its antigen is currently unknown.

Data came from immunoSEQ multiplex PCR; TCRdb stores just in-frame clones and leaves some out. The table has 130,000 or so clones, less than 95% seen once. CDR3 length: 13 residues. Germline V gene data show CDR1 as SGHAT and CDR2 as FQNNGV. V lost 5 bases and J 6 bases, leaving 14 bases between the germline ends. V usage is TRBV11-2 and J usage is TRBJ2-7, with a tentative D call TRBD1 (6 bases). The receptor was derived from an adult who received the MenACWY meningococcal vaccine as a control. Specimen: peripheral blood, collected 28 days after the second dose of the MenACWY control vaccine. The CDR3 reads CASSLGQSGEQYF. DNA for the CDR3: TGTGCCAGCAGCCTTGGACAGTCCGGCGAGCAGTACTTC.